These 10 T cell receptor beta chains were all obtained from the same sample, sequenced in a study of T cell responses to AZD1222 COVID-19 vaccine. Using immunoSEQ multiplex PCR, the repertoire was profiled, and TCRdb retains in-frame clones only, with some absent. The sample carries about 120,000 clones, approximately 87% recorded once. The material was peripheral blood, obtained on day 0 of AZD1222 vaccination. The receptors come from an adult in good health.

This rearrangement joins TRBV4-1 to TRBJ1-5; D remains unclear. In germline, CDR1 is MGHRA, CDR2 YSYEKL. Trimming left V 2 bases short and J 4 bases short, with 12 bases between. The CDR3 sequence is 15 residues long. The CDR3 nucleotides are TGCGCCAGCAGCCAATGGAATGCGGGAAATCAGCCCCAGCATTTT. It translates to CASSQWNAGNQPQHF.

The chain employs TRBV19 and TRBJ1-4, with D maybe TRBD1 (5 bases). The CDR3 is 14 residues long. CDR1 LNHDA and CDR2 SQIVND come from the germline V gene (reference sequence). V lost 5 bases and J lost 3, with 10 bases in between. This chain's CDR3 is CASSSGLANEKLFF. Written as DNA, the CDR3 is TGTGCCAGTAGTTCGGGACTCGCTAATGAAAAACTGTTTTTT.

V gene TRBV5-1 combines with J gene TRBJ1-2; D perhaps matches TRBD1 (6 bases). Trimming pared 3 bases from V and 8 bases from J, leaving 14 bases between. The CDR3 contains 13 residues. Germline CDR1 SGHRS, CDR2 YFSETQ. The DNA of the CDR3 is TGCGCCAGCAGCTCCTCGGGGGCTAGGGGCTACACCTTC. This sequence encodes CASSSSGARGYTF.

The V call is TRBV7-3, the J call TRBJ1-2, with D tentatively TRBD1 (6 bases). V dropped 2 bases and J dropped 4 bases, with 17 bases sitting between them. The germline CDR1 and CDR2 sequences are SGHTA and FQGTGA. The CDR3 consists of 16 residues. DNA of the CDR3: TGTGCCAGCAGCTTAGCCGGTGGCAGGGGAATCTATGGCTACACCTTC. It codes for CASSLAGGRGIYGYTF.

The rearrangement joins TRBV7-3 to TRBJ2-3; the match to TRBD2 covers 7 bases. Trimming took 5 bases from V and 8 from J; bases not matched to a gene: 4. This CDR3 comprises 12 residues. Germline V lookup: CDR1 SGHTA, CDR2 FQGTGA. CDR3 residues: CASSLTGGTQYF. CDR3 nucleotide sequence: TGTGCCAGCAGCCTCACGGGGGGTACGCAGTATTTT.

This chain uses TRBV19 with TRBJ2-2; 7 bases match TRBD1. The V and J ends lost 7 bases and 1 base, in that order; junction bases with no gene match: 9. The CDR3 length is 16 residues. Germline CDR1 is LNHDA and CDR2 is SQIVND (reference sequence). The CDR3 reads CASTYRGQWNTGELFF. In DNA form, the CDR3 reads TGTGCCAGTACTTATCGGGGACAGTGGAACACCGGGGAGCTGTTTTTT.

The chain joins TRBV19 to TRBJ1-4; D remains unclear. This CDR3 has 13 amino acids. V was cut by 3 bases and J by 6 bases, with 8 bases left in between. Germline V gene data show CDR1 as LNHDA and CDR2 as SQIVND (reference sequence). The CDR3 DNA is TGTGCCAGTAGTATCGGGCAGCATGAAAAACTGTTTTTT. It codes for CASSIGQHEKLFF.

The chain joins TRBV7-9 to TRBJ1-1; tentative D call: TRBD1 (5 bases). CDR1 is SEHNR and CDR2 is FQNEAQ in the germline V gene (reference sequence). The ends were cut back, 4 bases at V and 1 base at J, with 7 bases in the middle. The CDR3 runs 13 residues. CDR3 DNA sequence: TGTGCCAGCAGCTCCCAGGGGAACACTGAAGCTTTCTTT. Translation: CASSSQGNTEAFF.

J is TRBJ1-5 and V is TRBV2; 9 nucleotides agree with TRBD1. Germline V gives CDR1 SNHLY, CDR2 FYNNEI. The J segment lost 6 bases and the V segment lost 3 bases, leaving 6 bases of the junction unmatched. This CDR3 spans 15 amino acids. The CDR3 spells CASSDRDRVIQPQHF. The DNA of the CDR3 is TGTGCCAGCAGTGACCGGGACAGGGTGATTCAGCCCCAGCATTTT.

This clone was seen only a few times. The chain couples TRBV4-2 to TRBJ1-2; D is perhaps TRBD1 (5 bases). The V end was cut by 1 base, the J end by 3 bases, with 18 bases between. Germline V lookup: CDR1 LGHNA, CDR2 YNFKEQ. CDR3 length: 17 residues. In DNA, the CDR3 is TGTGCCAGCAGCCAAGGGCAGGGTGGGGTTGAGTACTATGGCTACACCTTC. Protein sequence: CASSQGQGGVEYYGYTF.